Listed below are T cell receptor beta chains from one sample, sequenced in a study of spatial heterogeneity in lung cancer. Each CDR3 protein gets one entry after TCRdb re-called the 5' RACE reads with MiXCR. The profile shows about 18,000 distinct CDR3 sequences, roughly 7.5% of them singletons. The specimen comprised lung tumor tissue, sampled at surgery. All receptors come from a male donor with early-stage non-small cell lung cancer. Each CDR3 is given with its conserved first and last residue. Fields, in order: D gene, clone size, V gene, J gene, CDR3 protein, CDR3 DNA. D genes are given only for firm matches. Some rows mark clone size as missing; the rest say once, few, many or name a class of expanded clone.

D gene: NA
clone size: many
V gene: TRBV4-1
J gene: TRBJ2-1
CDR3 protein: CASSLGPGNEQFF
CDR3 DNA: TGCGCCAGCAGCCTCGGGCCAGGCAATGAGCAGTTCTTC

D gene: TRBD1
clone size: many
V gene: TRBV7-8
J gene: TRBJ2-7
CDR3 protein: CASSRGQVQSSYEQYF
CDR3 DNA: TGTGCCAGCAGCCGCGGACAGGTCCAGAGCTCCTACGAGCAGTACTTC

D gene: NA
clone size: once
V gene: TRBV28
J gene: TRBJ2-4
CDR3 protein: CASSFSTGRYIQYF
CDR3 DNA: TGTGCCAGCAGTTTTAGTACAGGGAGGTACATTCAGTACTTC

D gene: TRBD1
clone size: few
V gene: TRBV5-4
J gene: TRBJ2-5
CDR3 protein: CASSLGTIQGAWETQYF
CDR3 DNA: TGTGCCAGCAGCTTGGGAACCATTCAGGGGGCGTGGGAGACCCAGTACTTC

D gene: NA
clone size: many
V gene: TRBV28
J gene: TRBJ2-7
CDR3 protein: CASSPLIDRSRYEQYF
CDR3 DNA: TGTGCCAGCAGTCCCCTTATCGACAGGTCACGCTACGAGCAGTACTTC

D gene: TRBD1
clone size: many
V gene: TRBV9
J gene: TRBJ1-6
CDR3 protein: CASSPQGVGNSPLHF
CDR3 DNA: TGTGCCAGCAGCCCCCAGGGGGTCGGTAATTCACCCCTCCACTTT

D gene: TRBD1
clone size: NA
V gene: TRBV27
J gene: TRBJ2-1
CDR3 protein: CASSLGTGGNEQFF
CDR3 DNA: TGTGCCAGCAGTTTGGGGACAGGGGGCAATGAGCAGTTCTTC

D gene: NA
clone size: medium-sized
V gene: TRBV3-1
J gene: TRBJ1-4
CDR3 protein: CASSQVSNEKLFF
CDR3 DNA: TGTGCCAGCAGCCAAGTCAGTAATGAAAAACTGTTTTTT

D gene: NA
clone size: many
V gene: TRBV5-1
J gene: TRBJ1-1
CDR3 protein: CASSLLEGAAFF
CDR3 DNA: TGCGCCAGCAGCTTGCTAGAGGGAGCGGCTTTCTTT

D gene: TRBD1
clone size: many
V gene: TRBV7-2
J gene: TRBJ1-2
CDR3 protein: CASSLAPHRGSGYTF
CDR3 DNA: TGTGCCAGCAGCTTAGCCCCCCACAGGGGGTCTGGCTACACCTTC

D gene: TRBD1
clone size: many
V gene: TRBV7-3
J gene: TRBJ1-1
CDR3 protein: CASSLTGTGVGTEAFF
CDR3 DNA: TGTGCCAGCAGCTTAACGGGGACAGGGGTCGGCACTGAAGCTTTCTTT

D gene: NA
clone size: many
V gene: TRBV12-3/TRBV12-4
J gene: TRBJ2-1
CDR3 protein: CASSFSAGLYNEQFF
CDR3 DNA: TGTGCCAGCAGTTTTTCGGCAGGCCTTTACAATGAGCAGTTCTTC

D gene: TRBD1
clone size: few
V gene: TRBV5-1
J gene: TRBJ1-5
CDR3 protein: CASSLDMNRGGNQPQHF
CDR3 DNA: TGCGCCAGCAGCTTGGACATGAACAGGGGTGGTAATCAGCCCCAGCATTTT

D gene: TRBD2
clone size: NA
V gene: TRBV6-1
J gene: TRBJ2-7
CDR3 protein: CASRALAGGTYEQYF
CDR3 DNA: TGTGCCAGCAGAGCTCTAGCGGGGGGTACCTACGAGCAGTACTTC

D gene: NA
clone size: many
V gene: TRBV10-3
J gene: TRBJ1-2
CDR3 protein: CAIRRSYGYTF
CDR3 DNA: TGTGCCATCAGAAGATCCTATGGCTACACCTTC

D gene: TRBD2
clone size: few
V gene: TRBV5-4
J gene: TRBJ2-1
CDR3 protein: CASSLAGAGGYNEQFF
CDR3 DNA: TGTGCCAGCAGCTTGGCCGGAGCGGGGGGCTACAATGAGCAGTTCTTC

D gene: TRBD1
clone size: medium-sized
V gene: TRBV4-2
J gene: TRBJ1-1
CDR3 protein: CASSQVGQANTEAFF
CDR3 DNA: TGTGCCAGCAGCCAAGTGGGACAGGCGAACACTGAAGCTTTCTTT

D gene: TRBD1
clone size: few
V gene: TRBV6-4
J gene: TRBJ2-3
CDR3 protein: CASSDGQGADTQYF
CDR3 DNA: TGTGCCAGCAGTGACGGACAGGGGGCAGATACGCAGTATTTT

D gene: NA
clone size: many
V gene: TRBV18
J gene: TRBJ1-6
CDR3 protein: CASSPKSHRDSPLHF
CDR3 DNA: TGTGCCAGCTCACCTAAATCCCACAGGGACTCACCCCTCCACTTT

D gene: NA
clone size: NA
V gene: TRBV11-2
J gene: TRBJ2-2
CDR3 protein: CASSLRIWAGGTGELFF
CDR3 DNA: TGTGCCAGCAGCTTAAGGATTTGGGCAGGCGGGACCGGGGAGCTGTTTTTT

D gene: TRBD1
clone size: many
V gene: TRBV7-8
J gene: TRBJ1-2
CDR3 protein: CASSFKGDRTYGYTF
CDR3 DNA: TGTGCCAGCAGTTTTAAGGGGGACAGGACCTATGGCTACACCTTC

D gene: NA
clone size: many
V gene: TRBV30
J gene: TRBJ2-3
CDR3 protein: CAWSLARAYPDTQYF
CDR3 DNA: TGTGCCTGGAGTCTTGCTAGGGCCTACCCAGATACGCAGTATTTT

D gene: TRBD1
clone size: many
V gene: TRBV5-8
J gene: TRBJ2-7
CDR3 protein: CASKTTGVVSYEQYF
CDR3 DNA: TGTGCCAGCAAAACCACAGGGGTGGTCTCCTACGAGCAGTACTTC

D gene: TRBD2
clone size: NA
V gene: TRBV7-2
J gene: TRBJ2-1
CDR3 protein: CASSPRVSGGAGLNEQFF
CDR3 DNA: TGTGCCAGCAGCCCCCGGGTTAGCGGGGGGGCCGGATTAAATGAGCAGTTCTTC

D gene: NA
clone size: many
V gene: TRBV12-3/TRBV12-4
J gene: TRBJ1-2
CDR3 protein: CASSPARPKGYTF
CDR3 DNA: TGTGCCAGCAGTCCGGCCAGGCCGAAGGGCTACACCTTC

D gene: NA
clone size: many
V gene: TRBV5-6
J gene: TRBJ1-4
CDR3 protein: CASSLVQRGRIF
CDR3 DNA: TGTGCCAGCAGCTTGGTTCAGCGAGGTCGGATTTTT

D gene: TRBD1
clone size: many
V gene: TRBV29-1
J gene: TRBJ1-1
CDR3 protein: CSARTGMNTEAFF
CDR3 DNA: TGCAGCGCCAGGACAGGTATGAACACTGAAGCTTTCTTT

D gene: NA
clone size: many
V gene: TRBV28
J gene: TRBJ1-3
CDR3 protein: CASFGSSGNTIYF
CDR3 DNA: TGTGCCAGTTTCGGGAGCTCTGGAAACACCATATATTTT

D gene: TRBD2
clone size: many
V gene: TRBV20-1
J gene: TRBJ2-5
CDR3 protein: CSARIRGGTETQYF
CDR3 DNA: TGCAGTGCTAGAATTCGCGGGGGAACGGAGACCCAGTACTTC

D gene: TRBD1
clone size: few
V gene: TRBV20-1
J gene: TRBJ2-3
CDR3 protein: CSVGDRVSTDTQYF
CDR3 DNA: TGCAGTGTGGGGGACAGGGTTAGCACAGATACGCAGTATTTT

D gene: TRBD2
clone size: many
V gene: TRBV11-1
J gene: TRBJ2-1
CDR3 protein: CASSSSGGLYNEQFF
CDR3 DNA: TGTGCCAGCAGCTCAAGCGGGGGGCTTTACAATGAGCAGTTCTTC

D gene: NA
clone size: many
V gene: TRBV5-6
J gene: TRBJ1-2
CDR3 protein: CASSFGQLYGYTF
CDR3 DNA: TGTGCCAGCAGCTTCGGACAGCTCTATGGCTACACCTTC

D gene: NA
clone size: many
V gene: TRBV5-1
J gene: TRBJ2-5
CDR3 protein: CASSQQAEGETQYF
CDR3 DNA: TGCGCCAGCAGCCAACAGGCCGAAGGAGAGACCCAGTACTTC

D gene: NA
clone size: many
V gene: TRBV19
J gene: TRBJ2-2
CDR3 protein: CASSIGTATGELFF
CDR3 DNA: TGTGCCAGTAGTATCGGGACCGCCACCGGGGAGCTGTTTTTT

D gene: TRBD2
clone size: many
V gene: TRBV28
J gene: TRBJ2-5
CDR3 protein: CASSLGLGGVSAETQYF
CDR3 DNA: TGTGCCAGCAGTTTAGGGTTGGGGGGGGTTTCGGCGGAGACCCAGTACTTC

D gene: NA
clone size: few
V gene: TRBV7-6
J gene: TRBJ2-3
CDR3 protein: CASSLGPPYSTFGDTQYF
CDR3 DNA: TGTGCCAGCAGCTTAGGGCCCCCCTACAGCACCTTTGGAGATACGCAGTATTTT

D gene: NA
clone size: few
V gene: TRBV18
J gene: TRBJ2-7
CDR3 protein: CASSQGMNEQYF
CDR3 DNA: TGTGCCAGCTCACAGGGGATGAACGAGCAGTACTTC

D gene: NA
clone size: many
V gene: TRBV6-5
J gene: TRBJ1-1
CDR3 protein: CASSSDTEAFF
CDR3 DNA: TGTGCCAGCAGTTCGGACACTGAAGCTTTCTTT

D gene: TRBD2
clone size: NA
V gene: TRBV20-1
J gene: TRBJ2-7
CDR3 protein: CSARSTSGGPYEQYF
CDR3 DNA: TGCAGTGCTAGGTCGACTAGCGGGGGGCCCTACGAGCAGTACTTC

D gene: TRBD2
clone size: NA
V gene: TRBV7-2
J gene: TRBJ2-5
CDR3 protein: CASSPGLGFETQYF
CDR3 DNA: TGTGCCAGCAGCCCCGGACTAGGCTTCGAGACCCAGTACTTC

D gene: NA
clone size: many
V gene: TRBV9
J gene: TRBJ2-5
CDR3 protein: CASSVAAAGQETQYF
CDR3 DNA: TGTGCCAGCAGCGTAGCCGCGGCGGGACAAGAGACCCAGTACTTC

D gene: NA
clone size: NA
V gene: TRBV2
J gene: TRBJ2-3
CDR3 protein: CASRPTPISTDTQYF
CDR3 DNA: TGTGCCAGCAGGCCCACACCGATTAGCACAGATACGCAGTATTTT

D gene: NA
clone size: few
V gene: TRBV5-1
J gene: TRBJ2-7
CDR3 protein: CASSLEGSAEQYF
CDR3 DNA: TGCGCCAGCAGCTTGGAAGGGTCGGCCGAGCAGTACTTC

D gene: TRBD2
clone size: many
V gene: TRBV24-1
J gene: TRBJ2-3
CDR3 protein: CATSDGGGLTDTQYF
CDR3 DNA: TGTGCCACCAGTGATGGGGGGGGACTCACAGATACGCAGTATTTT

D gene: NA
clone size: NA
V gene: TRBV20-1
J gene: TRBJ2-5
CDR3 protein: CSARGGYPETQYF
CDR3 DNA: TGCAGTGCTAGAGGGGGCTATCCAGAGACCCAGTACTTC

D gene: TRBD1
clone size: NA
V gene: TRBV9
J gene: TRBJ2-7
CDR3 protein: CASSPGQTTYEQYF
CDR3 DNA: TGTGCCAGCAGTCCGGGACAGACGACCTACGAGCAGTACTTC

D gene: TRBD2
clone size: many
V gene: TRBV6-6
J gene: TRBJ2-5
CDR3 protein: CASSLAGAGGETQYF
CDR3 DNA: TGTGCCAGCTCACTAGCGGGGGCCGGAGGAGAGACCCAGTACTTC

D gene: TRBD1
clone size: many
V gene: TRBV7-9
J gene: TRBJ2-7
CDR3 protein: CASSLRSGQVYEQYF
CDR3 DNA: TGTGCCAGCAGCTTAAGATCGGGACAGGTCTACGAGCAGTACTTC

D gene: TRBD1
clone size: many
V gene: TRBV5-4
J gene: TRBJ2-4
CDR3 protein: CASRRGSAGDRGGAIQYF
CDR3 DNA: TGTGCCAGCAGAAGGGGTTCGGCTGGGGACAGGGGTGGGGCCATTCAGTACTTC

D gene: NA
clone size: many
V gene: TRBV9
J gene: TRBJ1-4
CDR3 protein: CASSADSFSEKLFF
CDR3 DNA: TGTGCCAGCAGCGCGGACAGTTTTTCAGAAAAACTGTTTTTT

D gene: NA
clone size: NA
V gene: TRBV19
J gene: TRBJ1-5
CDR3 protein: CASSSGTGYQPQHF
CDR3 DNA: TGTGCCAGTAGTTCCGGGACGGGGTATCAGCCCCAGCATTTT

D gene: TRBD1
clone size: many
V gene: TRBV9
J gene: TRBJ1-1
CDR3 protein: CASSVGTGTEAFF
CDR3 DNA: TGTGCCAGCAGCGTAGGGACAGGAACTGAAGCTTTCTTT

D gene: TRBD1
clone size: many
V gene: TRBV9
J gene: TRBJ2-1
CDR3 protein: CASSVGPLSDRVNEQFF
CDR3 DNA: TGTGCCAGCAGCGTAGGCCCCCTTTCGGACAGGGTCAATGAGCAGTTCTTC

D gene: NA
clone size: many
V gene: TRBV6-2/TRBV6-3
J gene: TRBJ2-2
CDR3 protein: CASSLLWTVSTGELFF
CDR3 DNA: TGTGCCAGCAGTCTCCTTTGGACAGTCTCTACCGGGGAGCTGTTTTTT

D gene: NA
clone size: NA
V gene: TRBV10-3
J gene: TRBJ2-3
CDR3 protein: CAIRGSGGVTDTQYF
CDR3 DNA: TGTGCCATCAGGGGGTCAGGGGGGGTGACAGATACGCAGTATTTT

D gene: NA
clone size: NA
V gene: TRBV20-1
J gene: TRBJ1-5
CDR3 protein: CSASETGGMKPQHF
CDR3 DNA: TGCAGTGCTAGCGAGACGGGGGGGATGAAGCCCCAGCATTTT

D gene: NA
clone size: many
V gene: TRBV14
J gene: TRBJ1-1
CDR3 protein: CASSPIQVVNTEAFF
CDR3 DNA: TGTGCCAGCAGCCCAATACAGGTTGTAAACACTGAAGCTTTCTTT

D gene: NA
clone size: many
V gene: TRBV7-2
J gene: TRBJ2-7
CDR3 protein: CASSSLSEQYF
CDR3 DNA: TGTGCCAGCAGCTCGCTTAGCGAGCAGTACTTC